Below are 9 T cell receptor beta chains sequenced from a single sample in a study of monozygotic twins with inflammatory bowel disease. TCRdb re-called the 5' RACE reads; every CDR3 protein appears as one record, without DNA. This table lists 200,000 to 250,000 distinct CDR3 sequences. The sequenced sample was blood. The receptor source for this set is a human donor with ulcerative colitis or Crohn's disease, or a healthy co-twin of an affected twin (not recorded which).

The CDR3 here is CSVRPGTKETQYF. The chain joins TRBV20-1 to TRBJ2-5; the D call from TCRdb, TRBD2, cannot be confirmed without DNA. The CDR3 is 13 amino acids. Germline values: CDR1 DFQATT, CDR2 SNEGSKA (reference sequence).

V and J are TRBV7-3 and TRBJ2-3. This CDR3 contains 13 residues. The germline CDR1 and CDR2 sequences are SGHTA and FQGTGA. The CDR3 sequence: CASSLNSADTQYF.

The J gene is TRBJ2-6, the V gene TRBV4-2; TCRdb calls TRBD1, which cannot be checked without DNA. This CDR3 region has 17 residues. The germline V gene encodes CDR1 LGHNA and CDR2 YNFKEQ. The CDR3 loop reads CASSERTGGSGANVLTF.

This sequence joins TRBV20-1 and TRBJ2-4. CDR1 is DFQATT, CDR2 SNEGSKA, per germline (reference sequence). The CDR3 has 12 residues. CDR3 region: CSARQASNIQYF.

The chain combines TRBV20-1 with TRBJ2-7; TCRdb names TRBD1, which stays unverified in the absence of DNA. Germline V CDR1 and CDR2: DFQATT, SNEGSKA (reference sequence). This CDR3 spans 15 amino acids. The CDR3 is CSASTGQGMGYEQYF.

The chain employs TRBV7-8 and TRBJ1-5. CDR1 is SGHVS, CDR2 FQNEAQ, per germline. This CDR3 contains 15 residues. CDR3 sequence: CASSLAGRAEQPQHF.

This chain links TRBV7-8 with TRBJ2-7; TCRdb picks TRBD1, but there is no DNA to check that call. Germline CDR1 reads SGHVS; CDR2 reads FQNEAQ. This CDR3 has 15 amino acids. The CDR3 region is CASSSRPLGDNEQYF.

The CDR3 sequence is CASSRKAGGYEQYF. This chain links TRBV27 with TRBJ2-7; TCRdb's D call, TRBD2, is unchecked because there is no DNA. The CDR3 length is 14 residues. Germline CDR1 and CDR2: MNHEY and SMNVEV (reference sequence).

V and J are TRBV13 and TRBJ1-4. Germline loops: CDR1 PRHDT, CDR2 FYEKMQ (reference sequence). This CDR3 has 16 amino acids. The CDR3 protein is CASSFGTLGTNEKLFF.